This is a list of T cell receptor beta chains from one sample in a study of a mutant IDH1 vaccine in newly diagnosed glioma. Their cognate antigens are unknown. Repertoires were generated with immunoSEQ multiplex PCR, while TCRdb's copy carries only in-frame clones and drops some. The sample has fewer than 90,000 clones, around 82% seen once. Sample: PBMCs, taken from a glioma patient whose treatment included an IDH1 peptide vaccine. The receptors originated from a man aged 18 to 30 with glioma. Each CDR3 is given with its conserved first and last residue. The D gene is left open where the match is weak. Expanded clones are given a class, and other clones once, few, many or no size at all.

j_call: TRBJ1-5; v_call: TRBV10-3; clone_size: few; d_call: -; cdr3_aa: CAISDNSNQPQHF; cdr3_nt: TGTGCCATCAGCGATAATAGCAATCAGCCCCAGCATTTT
j_call: TRBJ2-7; v_call: TRBV10-3; clone_size: -; d_call: -; cdr3_aa: CAISGRDGYEQYF; cdr3_nt: TGTGCCATCAGTGGCCGGGACGGCTACGAGCAGTACTTC
j_call: TRBJ2-7; v_call: TRBV10-1; clone_size: -; d_call: -; cdr3_aa: CARRGYEQYF; cdr3_nt: TGCGCCAGGCGGGGTTACGAGCAGTACTTC
j_call: TRBJ1-1; v_call: TRBV9; clone_size: -; d_call: -; cdr3_aa: CASSATDRMNTEAFF; cdr3_nt: TGTGCCAGCAGCGCGACGGACAGAATGAACACTGAAGCTTTCTTT
j_call: TRBJ1-2; v_call: TRBV28; clone_size: -; d_call: -; cdr3_aa: CASRVIGSIGGYTF; cdr3_nt: TGTGCCAGCAGGGTAATCGGGTCCATCGGAGGCTACACCTTC
j_call: TRBJ1-5; v_call: TRBV9; clone_size: -; d_call: -; cdr3_aa: CASSGSGGISQPQHF; cdr3_nt: TGTGCCAGCAGCGGTAGTGGGGGTATAAGTCAGCCCCAGCATTTT
j_call: TRBJ1-2; v_call: TRBV9; clone_size: -; d_call: TRBD1; cdr3_aa: CASSVVGQAFQGYTF; cdr3_nt: TGTGCCAGCAGCGTAGTGGGACAGGCATTTCAGGGCTACACCTTC
j_call: TRBJ1-1; v_call: TRBV18; clone_size: -; d_call: -; cdr3_aa: CASSPQRNTEAFF; cdr3_nt: TGTGCCAGCTCACCACAAAGGAACACTGAAGCTTTCTTT
j_call: TRBJ1-2; v_call: TRBV6-5; clone_size: -; d_call: -; cdr3_aa: CASSYEEGGGYGYTF; cdr3_nt: TGTGCCAGCAGTTACGAGGAGGGGGGTGGCTATGGCTACACCTTC
j_call: TRBJ2-7; v_call: TRBV5-1; clone_size: -; d_call: TRBD1; cdr3_aa: CASSLGQGWEQYF; cdr3_nt: TGCGCCAGCAGCTTGGGACAGGGGTGGGAGCAGTACTTC
j_call: TRBJ2-7; v_call: TRBV10-3; clone_size: -; d_call: -; cdr3_aa: CAITSGGSSYEQYF; cdr3_nt: TGTGCCATCACAAGCGGAGGGAGCTCCTACGAGCAGTACTTC
j_call: TRBJ1-3; v_call: TRBV7-2; clone_size: once; d_call: -; cdr3_aa: CASSLRDPSSGNTIYF; cdr3_nt: TGTGCCAGCAGCCTCCGGGACCCAAGCTCTGGAAACACCATATATTTT
j_call: TRBJ2-1; v_call: TRBV5-4; clone_size: -; d_call: -; cdr3_aa: CASSLGGRPIYNEQFF; cdr3_nt: TGTGCCAGCAGCTTGGGCGGCCGGCCAATCTACAATGAGCAGTTCTTC
j_call: TRBJ1-1; v_call: TRBV19; clone_size: -; d_call: TRBD1; cdr3_aa: CASSIGQGADTEAFF; cdr3_nt: TGTGCCAGTAGTATAGGCCAGGGGGCAGACACTGAAGCTTTCTTT
j_call: TRBJ2-7; v_call: TRBV4-3; clone_size: -; d_call: -; cdr3_aa: CASSRQWGGDAYEQYF; cdr3_nt: TGCGCCAGCAGCCGACAATGGGGGGGCGACGCCTACGAGCAGTACTTC
j_call: TRBJ1-2; v_call: TRBV27; clone_size: few; d_call: -; cdr3_aa: CASSSTRQRNYGYTF; cdr3_nt: TGTGCCAGCAGTTCTACCCGACAGCGAAACTATGGCTACACCTTC
j_call: TRBJ2-1; v_call: TRBV19; clone_size: -; d_call: TRBD2; cdr3_aa: CASSWVAGARSSYNEQFF; cdr3_nt: TGTGCCAGTAGCTGGGTAGCGGGGGCAAGGAGCTCCTACAATGAGCAGTTCTTC
j_call: TRBJ2-5; v_call: TRBV7-9; clone_size: few; d_call: -; cdr3_aa: CASSPNSPGPLQRETQYF; cdr3_nt: TGTGCCAGCAGCCCGAACTCCCCGGGACCCTTACAGAGAGAGACCCAGTACTTC
j_call: TRBJ2-3; v_call: TRBV19; clone_size: -; d_call: TRBD1; cdr3_aa: CASSIWTGIADTQYF; cdr3_nt: TGTGCCAGTAGTATCTGGACAGGTATCGCAGATACGCAGTATTTT
j_call: TRBJ1-3; v_call: TRBV7-2; clone_size: -; d_call: -; cdr3_aa: CASSSTGNTIYF; cdr3_nt: TGTGCCAGCAGCTCCACAGGGAACACCATATATTTT
j_call: TRBJ1-4; v_call: TRBV28; clone_size: -; d_call: TRBD1; cdr3_aa: CASSTYRGLGEKLFF; cdr3_nt: TGTGCCAGCAGTACCTACAGGGGGCTGGGAGAAAAACTGTTTTTT
j_call: TRBJ1-1; v_call: TRBV9; clone_size: once; d_call: -; cdr3_aa: CASSVGQLNTEAFF; cdr3_nt: TGTGCCAGCAGCGTAGGCCAGCTGAACACTGAAGCTTTCTTT
j_call: TRBJ2-7; v_call: TRBV15; clone_size: -; d_call: -; cdr3_aa: CATSRDLPYYEQYF; cdr3_nt: TGTGCCACCAGCAGAGATTTACCTTACTACGAGCAGTACTTC
j_call: TRBJ2-1; v_call: TRBV13; clone_size: -; d_call: -; cdr3_aa: CASSFGTREGEQFF; cdr3_nt: TGTGCCAGCAGCTTCGGGACACGAGAGGGTGAGCAGTTCTTC
j_call: TRBJ1-1; v_call: TRBV21-1; clone_size: -; d_call: -; cdr3_aa: CASSKEGMCHRPTQETEAFF; cdr3_nt: TGTGCCAGCAGCAAAGAGGGTATGTGTCACAGGCCCACGCAGGAGACTGAAGCTTTCTTT
j_call: TRBJ2-7; v_call: TRBV7-9; clone_size: -; d_call: -; cdr3_aa: CASSEIAAGFSYEQYF; cdr3_nt: TGTGCCAGCAGCGAAATAGCGGCCGGATTCTCCTACGAGCAGTACTTC
j_call: TRBJ1-5; v_call: TRBV6-5; clone_size: -; d_call: -; cdr3_aa: CASSLGGGINQPQHF; cdr3_nt: TGTGCCAGCAGTTTAGGAGGGGGGATCAATCAGCCCCAGCATTTT
j_call: TRBJ2-5; v_call: TRBV7-8; clone_size: -; d_call: -; cdr3_aa: CASSLNGGTYQETQYF; cdr3_nt: TGTGCCAGCAGCTTAAACGGCGGGACTTACCAAGAGACCCAGTACTTC